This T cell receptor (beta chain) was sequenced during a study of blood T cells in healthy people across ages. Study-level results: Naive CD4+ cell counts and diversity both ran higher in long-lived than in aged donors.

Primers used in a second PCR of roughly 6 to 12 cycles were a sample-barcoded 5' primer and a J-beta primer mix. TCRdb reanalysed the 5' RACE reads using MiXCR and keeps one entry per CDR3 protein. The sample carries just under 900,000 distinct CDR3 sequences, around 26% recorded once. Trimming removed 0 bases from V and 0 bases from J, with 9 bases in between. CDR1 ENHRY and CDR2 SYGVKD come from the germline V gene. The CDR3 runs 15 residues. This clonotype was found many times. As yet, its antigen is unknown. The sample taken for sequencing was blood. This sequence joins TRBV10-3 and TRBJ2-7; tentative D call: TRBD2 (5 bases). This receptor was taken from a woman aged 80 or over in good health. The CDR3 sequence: CAISESSASSYEQYF. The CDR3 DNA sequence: TGTGCCATCAGTGAGTCTAGCGCGAGCTCCTACGAGCAGTACTTC.